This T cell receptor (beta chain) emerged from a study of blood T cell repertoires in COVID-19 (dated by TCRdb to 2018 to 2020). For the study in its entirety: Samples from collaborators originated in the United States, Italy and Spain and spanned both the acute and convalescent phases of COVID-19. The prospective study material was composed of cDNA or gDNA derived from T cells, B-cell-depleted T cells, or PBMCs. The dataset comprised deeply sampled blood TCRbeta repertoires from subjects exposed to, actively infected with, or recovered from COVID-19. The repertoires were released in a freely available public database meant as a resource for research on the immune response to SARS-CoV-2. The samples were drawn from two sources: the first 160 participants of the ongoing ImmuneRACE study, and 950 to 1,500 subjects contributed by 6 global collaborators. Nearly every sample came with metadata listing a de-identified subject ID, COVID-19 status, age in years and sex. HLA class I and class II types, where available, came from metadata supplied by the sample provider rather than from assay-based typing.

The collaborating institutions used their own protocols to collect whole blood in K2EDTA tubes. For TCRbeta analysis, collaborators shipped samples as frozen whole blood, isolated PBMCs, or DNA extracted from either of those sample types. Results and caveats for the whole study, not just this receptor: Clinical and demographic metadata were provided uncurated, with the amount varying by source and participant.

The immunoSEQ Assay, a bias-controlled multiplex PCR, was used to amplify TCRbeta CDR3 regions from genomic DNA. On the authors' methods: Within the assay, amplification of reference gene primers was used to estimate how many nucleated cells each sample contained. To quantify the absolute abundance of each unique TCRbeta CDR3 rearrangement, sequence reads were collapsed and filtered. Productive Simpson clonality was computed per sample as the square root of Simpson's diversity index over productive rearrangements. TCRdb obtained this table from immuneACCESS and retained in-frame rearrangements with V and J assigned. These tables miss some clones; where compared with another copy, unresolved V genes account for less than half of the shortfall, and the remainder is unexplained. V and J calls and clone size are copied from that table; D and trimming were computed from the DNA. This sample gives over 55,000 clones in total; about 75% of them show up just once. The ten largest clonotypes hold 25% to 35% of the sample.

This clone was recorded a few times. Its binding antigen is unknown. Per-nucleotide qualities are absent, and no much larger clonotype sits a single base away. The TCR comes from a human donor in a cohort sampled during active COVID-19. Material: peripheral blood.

The nucleotide sequence reads TGTGCCATCAGTGGCGGGACAGCCTACGAGCAGTACTTC. Its translation is CAISGGTAYEQYF. The sequence links TRBV10-3 to TRBJ2-7, with TRBD1 tentatively as D gene (7 bases match). The V and J ends are trimmed by 4 bases and 2 bases, leaving 9 bases between them. The germline V gene encodes CDR1 ENHRY and CDR2 SYGVKD. From the cysteine up to the phenylalanine, the CDR3 has a length of 13 residues. Of the read, only the CDR3 DNA is kept; its 39 bases are in frame from base 1.